What follows describes a single TCR beta chain. As yet, its antigen is unknown. cDNA libraries for TCR beta contained unique molecular identifiers. Via MiXCR, TCRdb re-called the PCR reads, giving one row per CDR3 protein. The data show about 820,000 distinct CDR3 sequences, roughly 50% seen once. This sample was taken from a study of post-analysis software for immune sequencing data. Study context: Clinical courses comprised relapsing-remitting, secondary progressive and progressive-relapsing multiple sclerosis. Study-wide results and limits: Five TRBV segments occurring more often in patients than controls included TRBV5-6, TRBV5-1 and TRBV20-1. Comparison with controls showed significantly lower normalized Chao1 diversity in multiple sclerosis patients. The F measure placed samples prepared in the same batch into strongly shared clusters.

CDR1 LGHNA and CDR2 YNFKEQ come from the germline V gene. The CDR3 is made up of 16 amino acids. The clonotype was recovered from a girl between 5 and 17 years old with multiple sclerosis. Sequencing used blood. The rearrangement links TRBV4-2 to TRBJ2-4, with 11 bases identical to TRBD2. The J call may be wrong; the DNA end is better matched by TRBJ2-7. The CDR3 nucleotides read TGTGCCAGCAGCCAAGGTGATAGCGGGAGGGCCTACGAGCAGTACTTC. Translated, it gives CASSQGDSGRAYEQYF.